A selection of T cell receptor beta chains follows, all from one sample in a study of T cell responses to AZD1222 COVID-19 vaccine. Profiling relied on immunoSEQ multiplex PCR, and the TCRdb table lists in-frame clones only, not all of them. The table has fewer than 200,000 clones, about 91% seen once. The material was peripheral blood, obtained on day 0 of MenACWY control vaccination. Receptors were obtained from an adult in good health. The CDR3 runs from the conserved cysteine through the conserved F or W. A D gene is named only where the DNA matches it firmly. For some rows the clone size is stated as once, few or many, or as a class when expanded; others skip it.

CDR3aa	CDR3nt	abundance	d_gene	j_gene	v_gene
CASSIGQGNTEAFF	TGTGCCAGTAGTATAGGACAGGGGAACACTGAAGCTTTCTTT	.	TRBD1	TRBJ1-1	TRBV19
CASSQAVSYGYTF	TGTGCCAGCAGCCAAGCGGTATCCTATGGCTACACCTTC	.	.	TRBJ1-2	TRBV3-1/TRBV3-2
CASSLSGTISTGELFF	TGTGCCAGCAGCTTAAGTGGGACTATATCTACCGGGGAGCTGTTTTTT	once	TRBD2	TRBJ2-2	TRBV7-3
CASSLSGGPYEQYF	TGTGCCAGCAGTTTATCGGGCGGACCCTACGAGCAGTACTTC	.	.	TRBJ2-7	TRBV27
CASRHAGSNQPQHF	TGTGCCAGCAGGCATGCTGGAAGCAATCAGCCCCAGCATTTT	.	.	TRBJ1-5	TRBV27
CASSPGGAYSYEQYF	TGTGCCAGCTCACCCGGAGGGGCTTACTCCTACGAGCAGTACTTC	.	.	TRBJ2-7	TRBV18
CASNLGWGNQPQHF	TGTGCCAGTAACCTGGGCTGGGGCAATCAGCCCCAGCATTTT	.	.	TRBJ1-5	TRBV19
CASSFDRSHEQYF	TGTGCCAGCAGCTTTGACAGGAGCCACGAGCAGTACTTC	.	.	TRBJ2-7	TRBV7-2
CASSIQGSNTGELFF	TGTGCCAGTAGTATCCAAGGAAGCAACACCGGGGAGCTGTTTTTT	.	.	TRBJ2-2	TRBV19
CASSLGYRGEKLFF	TGTGCCAGCAGCTTGGGTTACAGGGGTGAAAAACTGTTTTTT	.	TRBD1	TRBJ1-4	TRBV5-8
CASRRDRVRSPLHF	TGTGCCAGTAGACGGGACAGGGTCAGGTCACCCCTCCACTTT	.	TRBD1	TRBJ1-6	TRBV19
CASRGQGRSGNTIYF	TGCGCCAGCAGAGGACAGGGACGCTCTGGAAACACCATATATTTT	.	TRBD1	TRBJ1-3	TRBV5-1
CASSIPPPEGHTEAFF	TGTGCCAGTAGTATACCCCCCCCGGAGGGGCACACTGAAGCTTTCTTT	.	.	TRBJ1-1	TRBV19
CASSFEGGPKVTEAFF	TGTGCCAGCAGCTTTGAAGGGGGCCCTAAGGTAACTGAAGCTTTCTTT	.	TRBD1	TRBJ1-1	TRBV11-3
CASSVGREAYEQYF	TGTGCCAGCAGCGTAGGCAGGGAAGCCTACGAGCAGTACTTC	.	.	TRBJ2-7	TRBV9
CASSQGGAVPVNEQFF	TGTGCCAGCAGCCAAGGGGGGGCCGTCCCCGTCAATGAGCAGTTCTTC	.	.	TRBJ2-1	TRBV14
CASTSMGRDTEAFF	TGTGCCAGCACCTCTATGGGCAGGGACACTGAAGCTTTCTTT	.	.	TRBJ1-1	TRBV4-2
CASSPRQGGTQYF	TGTGCCAGCAGCCCCCGACAGGGGGGTACGCAGTATTTT	.	TRBD1	TRBJ2-3	TRBV7-3
CASSWQGGSPLHF	TGTGCCAGCAGTTGGCAGGGAGGATCACCCCTCCACTTT	.	.	TRBJ1-6	TRBV12-3/TRBV12-4
CASSWVITNTGELFF	TGTGCCAGCAGCTGGGTCATTACGAACACCGGGGAGCTGTTTTTT	.	.	TRBJ2-2	TRBV7-2
CASKGHLSSGNTIYF	TGTGCCAGCAAGGGACACCTGAGCTCTGGAAACACCATATATTTT	once	.	TRBJ1-3	TRBV7-9
CASSLSGTGNQPQHF	TGTGCCAGCAGCTTATCCGGGACAGGAAATCAGCCCCAGCATTTT	once	TRBD1	TRBJ1-5	TRBV11-3
CASSRGQGGSPLHF	TGTGCCAGCAGCCGAGGACAGGGCGGATCACCCCTCCACTTT	.	TRBD1	TRBJ1-6	TRBV5-6
CASSLGNRVPVNQPQHF	TGTGCCAGCAGCTTAGGAAACCGGGTTCCTGTTAATCAGCCCCAGCATTTT	.	.	TRBJ1-5	TRBV7-6
CSVFAGGGYGYTF	TGCAGCGTCTTTGCGGGGGGTGGCTATGGCTACACCTTC	.	.	TRBJ1-2	TRBV29-1
CASSIDALLNQPQHF	TGTGCCAGTAGTATAGACGCGTTGCTCAATCAGCCCCAGCATTTT	.	.	TRBJ1-5	TRBV19
CASGEGVAGAADTQYF	TGTGCCAGCGGGGAAGGGGTAGCGGGAGCTGCAGATACGCAGTATTTT	.	TRBD2	TRBJ2-3	TRBV7-2
CASSLGRGWSYEQYF	TGTGCCAGCAGCTTGGGAAGGGGTTGGTCCTACGAGCAGTACTTC	.	.	TRBJ2-7	TRBV5-6
CASRDRGFLSEAFF	TGTGCCAGCCGGGACAGGGGGTTTTTGTCTGAAGCTTTCTTT	.	TRBD1	TRBJ1-1	TRBV19
CASSRSGTSVHTDTQYF	TGTGCCAGCAGTCGCTCCGGGACTAGCGTCCACACAGATACGCAGTATTTT	.	TRBD2	TRBJ2-3	TRBV25-1
CSVVRQGAADGYTF	TGCAGCGTTGTAAGACAGGGGGCCGCGGATGGCTACACCTTC	.	TRBD1	TRBJ1-2	TRBV29-1
CASSLWAEAFF	TGTGCCAGCAGCCTATGGGCTGAAGCTTTCTTT	.	.	TRBJ1-1	TRBV7-2
CASSSGYNEQFF	TGTGCCAGCAGTTCTGGGTACAATGAGCAGTTCTTC	.	.	TRBJ2-1	TRBV27
CASSDRFNSPLHF	TGTGCCAGCAGTGACAGGTTTAATTCACCCCTCCACTTT	.	.	TRBJ1-6	TRBV6-1
CASRSSGSNEQYF	TGTGCCAGTCGCTCTAGCGGGAGTAACGAGCAGTACTTC	.	TRBD2	TRBJ2-7	TRBV19
CASSQDGNQPQHF	TGTGCCAGCAGCCAAGACGGCAATCAGCCCCAGCATTTT	.	.	TRBJ1-5	TRBV7-9
CASSYPSYEQYF	TGTGCCAGCAGTTACCCCTCCTACGAGCAGTACTTC	.	.	TRBJ2-7	TRBV27
CASRRGHGMSGTDTQYF	TGTGCCAGTAGGAGGGGCCATGGGATGTCGGGCACAGATACGCAGTATTTT	.	.	TRBJ2-3	TRBV19
CASSYGQGGYGYTF	TGTGCCAGCAGTTACGGGCAGGGGGGGTATGGCTACACCTTC	.	TRBD1	TRBJ1-2	TRBV6-5
CASSRQMNTEAFF	TGTGCCAGCAGTCGACAGATGAACACTGAAGCTTTCTTT	few	.	TRBJ1-1	TRBV7-8
CASRPGSNQPQHF	TGTGCCAGCAGGCCAGGGAGCAATCAGCCCCAGCATTTT	.	.	TRBJ1-5	TRBV2
CASSLTPDEPSQHF	TGTGCCAGCAGTTTGACGCCGGACGAACCCAGCCAACACTTT	.	.	TRBJ1-6	TRBV6-2/TRBV6-3